Each of the 10 T cell receptor beta chains below was sequenced from the same sample in a study of T cells in Graves' hyperthyroidism and ophthalmopathy. From RNA transcripts, TCR beta CDR3 regions were amplified. An initial round of RT-PCR targeting the TCR CDR3 relied on the HTBI primer set. TCRdb called the multiplex PCR reads again in MiXCR, with one record for every CDR3 protein. Of around 600,000 distinct CDR3 sequences in the sample, 15% to 20% were seen once. Sequencing was performed on blood. The origin of the receptors is a middle-aged woman with Graves' ophthalmopathy.

This clonotype occurred many times. CDR3 region: CASSFGGGAETQYF. The CDR3 DNA is TGTGCCAGCAGTTTCGGCGGGGGGGCCGAGACCCAGTACTTC. This rearrangement joins TRBV12-3 or TRBV12-4 to TRBJ2-5, with 9 bases matching TRBD2. The CDR3 is 14 residues long. With V trimmed by 3 bases and J by 5 bases, 4 bases remained unmatched.

This clonotype was observed many times. The genes are TRBV12-3 or TRBV12-4 and TRBJ2-1; 10 bases line up with TRBD1. This CDR3 has 15 residues. V gave up 5 bases and J gave up 9 bases; unmatched junction bases: 10. The CDR3 here is CASSPRQGARGEQFF. CDR3 DNA sequence: TGTGCCAGCAGTCCGAGACAGGGGGCAAGGGGTGAGCAGTTCTTC.

This clonotype was seen only a few times. V gene TRBV3-1 combines with J gene TRBJ2-2; TRBD1 matches 10 bases. Germline CDR1 LGHDT, CDR2 YNNKEL (reference sequence). V was pared by 1 base and J by 2 bases, with 10 bases of the junction left unmatched. The CDR3 runs to 19 residues. CDR3 residues: CASSQGLPGTGVNTGELFF. The CDR3, as DNA: TGTGCCAGCAGCCAAGGTTTACCCGGGACAGGGGTTAACACCGGGGAGCTGTTTTTT.

This clonotype was seen many times. The V call is TRBV18, the J call TRBJ2-3; D gene unclear. From germline, CDR1 is KGHSH and CDR2 LQKENI. The CDR3 covers 12 residues. V was clipped by 0 bases and J by 4 bases, with 2 bases between them. CDR3 DNA sequence: TGTGCCAGCTCACCACCGTCAGATACGCAGTATTTT. Translated, it gives CASSPPSDTQYF.

This clonotype was picked up many times. The chain carries TRBV7-8 and TRBJ1-4, with D possibly being TRBD1 (6 bases). The germline V gene has CDR1 SGHVS and CDR2 FQNEAQ. This CDR3 comprises 13 residues. V gave up 6 bases and J gave up 7 bases, with 12 bases separating them. CDR3 DNA sequence: TGTGCCAGCAGTACCAGGACAGTTGAAAAACTGTTTTTT. Translation gives CASSTRTVEKLFF.

The V call is TRBV2, the J call TRBJ2-1; TRBD2 matches 12 bases. Germline V gene data show CDR1 as SNHLY and CDR2 as FYNNEI. V lost 1 base, J lost 10 bases, and 5 bases stayed unmatched. This CDR3 is 15 amino acids long. In DNA form, the CDR3 reads TGTGCCAGCAGTGAAGTGGGACTAGCGGGCGGAGAGCAGTTCTTC. It codes for CASSEVGLAGGEQFF. Filled out from reference TRBV2 and TRBJ2-1, the complete variable domain reads EPEVTQTPSHQVTQMGQEVILRCVPISNHLYFYWYRQILGQKVEFLVSFYNNEISEKSEIFDDQFSVERPDGSNFTLKIRSTKLEDSAMYFCASSEVGLAGGEQFFGPGTRLTVL.

This chain connects TRBV2 to TRBJ2-1, with D possibly TRBD2 on 6 matching bases. CDR3 length: 15 amino acids. Germline CDR1 SNHLY, CDR2 FYNNEI. The ends were cut back, 6 bases at V and 4 bases at J, with 16 bases in the middle. The CDR3 coding sequence is TGTGCCAGCAGATCGGACGGGGGATTATACAATGAGCAGTTCTTC. Its protein product is CASRSDGGLYNEQFF. Drawing the rest from reference TRBV2 and TRBJ2-1, the complete variable domain is EPEVTQTPSHQVTQMGQEVILRCVPISNHLYFYWYRQILGQKVEFLVSFYNNEISEKSEIFDDQFSVERPDGSNFTLKIRSTKLEDSAMYFCASRSDGGLYNEQFFGPGTRLTVL.

Only a few counts were recorded for this clonotype. This chain joins TRBV10-3 and TRBJ2-6; no firm D call. V lost 5 bases and J lost 3, with 8 bases in between. The germline V gene encodes CDR1 ENHRY and CDR2 SYGVKD. This CDR3 region has 14 residues. Here the CDR3 reads CAISPGGGANVLTF. The CDR3 nucleotides are TGTGCCATCAGTCCCGGCGGTGGGGCCAACGTCCTGACTTTC.

This clonotype has at least ten counts. The CDR3 loop is CSAGRAPGELFF. As DNA, the CDR3 is TGCAGTGCGGGGAGGGCCCCCGGGGAGCTGTTTTTT. The chain carries TRBV20-1 and TRBJ2-2; 7 nucleotides line up with TRBD2. The V and J ends lost 6 bases and 6 bases, in that order; junction bases with no gene match: 4. CDR1 and CDR2 (germline): DFQATT, SNEGSKA (reference sequence). This CDR3 is 12 amino acids long.

This clonotype was seen ten or more times. The CDR3 reads CASSSAIDRARSEQFF. The CDR3 region has the DNA TGTGCCAGCAGCTCCGCCATTGACAGGGCTAGGAGTGAGCAGTTCTTC. The chain joins TRBV12-3 or TRBV12-4 to TRBJ2-1, with TRBD1 matching over 7 bases. The CDR3 has 16 residues. V gave up 6 bases and J gave up 9 bases; unmatched junction bases: 17.